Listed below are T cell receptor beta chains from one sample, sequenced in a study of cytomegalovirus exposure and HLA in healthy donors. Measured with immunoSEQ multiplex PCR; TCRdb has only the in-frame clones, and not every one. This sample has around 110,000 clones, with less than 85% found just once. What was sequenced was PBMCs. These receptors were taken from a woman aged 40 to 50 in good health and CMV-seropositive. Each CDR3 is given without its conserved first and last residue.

ASGSTSTEQY,TRBV5-4
SVNTEDYGYT,TRBV29-1
ASSSMTGYYGYT,TRBV5-4
ASSPFSGSSSYEQY,TRBV7-9
ASSVDSVATDTQY,TRBV5-4
ASSLGTLAGNNEQF,TRBV5-1
ASSIDPGGNEKLF,TRBV19
AWSPQDGNQPQH,TRBV30
ASSLGAGGNTGELF,TRBV5-4
ASSLAWGDAF,TRBV7-2
ASSSGGPELF,TRBV5-1
ASSIALGGGSGANVLT,TRBV19
ASSSTGTGVADTQY,TRBV5-1
ASSRRAGGDYGYT,TRBV18
ASSPTGFRETQY,TRBV9
ACKRGNTEAF,TRBV30
ASSADGGEMNTEAF,TRBV6-4
ASSEYRIAGSYNEQF,TRBV25-1
ASSPLPVETQY,TRBV18
SVIPGETAQETQY,TRBV29-1
ASSSRPGTLYEQY,TRBV7-9
ASSLELEGSNIQY,TRBV5-6
ASSLGSGGHNEQF,TRBV5-1
ASSQEGLRRAGELF,TRBV14
ASSLGGGPNNEQF,TRBV11-2
ASSLLMGQGL,TRBV7-9
ASSSDRATEAF,TRBV11-2
ASSPRGQGATYEQY,TRBV18
ASSVSPRGNAGELF,TRBV9
AWNGDGNQPQH,TRBV30
ASSPGQLLPGYT,TRBV5-4
ASTRREMLRETQY,TRBV2
ATSREAVVNTEAF,TRBV15
ASSQRPGETQY,TRBV4-1
ASNREVGYGYT,TRBV6-1
ASSGQGGYNEQF,TRBV5-1
ASSLGGAGGYT,TRBV5-6
ATSRLSRSDTQY,TRBV15
ASSQDASGGPGQY,TRBV4-3
ASSQERASGVGGDTQY,TRBV4-2
ASSLGTVSGNQPQH,TRBV7-2
ASSLVVVSPYTEAF,TRBV7-8
ASSTRTSGELEQY,TRBV5-1
ASSTLQGPEGYT,TRBV9
ASSLGSLRVGETQY,TRBV5-4
ASSLSTVRQPQH,TRBV7-8
ASSIGVINTDTQY,TRBV19
ASSIGSVPNTEAF,TRBV19
ASSFYRAGNTIY,TRBV7-8